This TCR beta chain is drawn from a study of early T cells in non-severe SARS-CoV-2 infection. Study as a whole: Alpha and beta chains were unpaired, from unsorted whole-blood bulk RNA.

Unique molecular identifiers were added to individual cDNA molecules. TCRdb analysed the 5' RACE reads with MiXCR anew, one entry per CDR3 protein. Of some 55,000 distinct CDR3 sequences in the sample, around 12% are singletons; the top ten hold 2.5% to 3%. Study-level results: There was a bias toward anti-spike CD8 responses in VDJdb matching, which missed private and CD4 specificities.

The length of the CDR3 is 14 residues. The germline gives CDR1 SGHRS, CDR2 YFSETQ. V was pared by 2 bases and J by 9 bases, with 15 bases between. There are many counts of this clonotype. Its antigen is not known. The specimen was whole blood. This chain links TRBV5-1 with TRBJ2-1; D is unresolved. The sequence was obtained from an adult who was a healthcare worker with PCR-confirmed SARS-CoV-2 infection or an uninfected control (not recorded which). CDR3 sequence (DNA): TGCGCCAGCAGCTTAAGAGGCGGACCCGCTGAGCAGTTCTTC. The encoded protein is CASSLRGGPAEQFF.